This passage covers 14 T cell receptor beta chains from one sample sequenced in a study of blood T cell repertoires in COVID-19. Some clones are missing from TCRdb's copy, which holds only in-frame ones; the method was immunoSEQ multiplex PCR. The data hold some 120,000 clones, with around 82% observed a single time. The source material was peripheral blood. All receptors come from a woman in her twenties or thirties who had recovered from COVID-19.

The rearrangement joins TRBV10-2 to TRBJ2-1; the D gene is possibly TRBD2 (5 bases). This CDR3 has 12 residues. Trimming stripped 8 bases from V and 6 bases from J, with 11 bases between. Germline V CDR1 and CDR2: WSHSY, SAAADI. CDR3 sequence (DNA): TGCGCCAGCGGTCCGAGGGCCAATGAGCAGTTCTTC. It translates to CASGPRANEQFF.

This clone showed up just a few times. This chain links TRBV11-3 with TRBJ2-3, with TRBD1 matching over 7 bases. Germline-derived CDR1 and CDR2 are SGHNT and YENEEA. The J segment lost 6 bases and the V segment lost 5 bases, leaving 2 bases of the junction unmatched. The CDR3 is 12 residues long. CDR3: CASSIQGDTQYF. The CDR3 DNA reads TGTGCCAGCAGCATACAGGGGGATACGCAGTATTTT.

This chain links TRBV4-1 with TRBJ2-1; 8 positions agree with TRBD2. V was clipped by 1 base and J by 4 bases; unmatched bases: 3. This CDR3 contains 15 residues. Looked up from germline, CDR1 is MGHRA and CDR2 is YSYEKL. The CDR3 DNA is TGCGCCAGCAGCCAAGCTAGCGGGCCTTACAATGAGCAGTTCTTC. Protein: CASSQASGPYNEQFF.

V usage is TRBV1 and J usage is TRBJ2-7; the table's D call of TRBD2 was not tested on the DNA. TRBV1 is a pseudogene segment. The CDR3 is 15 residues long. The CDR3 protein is CTSSHRTSGPYEQYF. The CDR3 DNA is TGCACCAGCAGCCACAGGACTAGCGGGCCCTACGAGCAGTACTTC.

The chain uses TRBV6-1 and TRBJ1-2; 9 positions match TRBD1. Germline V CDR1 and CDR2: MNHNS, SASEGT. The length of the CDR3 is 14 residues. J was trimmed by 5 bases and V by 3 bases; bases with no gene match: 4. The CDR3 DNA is TGTGCCAGCAGTGATAGGGGACAGGGTTATGGCTACACCTTC. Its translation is CASSDRGQGYGYTF.

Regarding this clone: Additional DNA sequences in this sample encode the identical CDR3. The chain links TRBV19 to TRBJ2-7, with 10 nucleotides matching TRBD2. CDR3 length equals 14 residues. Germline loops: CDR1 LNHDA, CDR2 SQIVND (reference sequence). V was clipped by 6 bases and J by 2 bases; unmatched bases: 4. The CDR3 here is CASSVAGGPYEQYF. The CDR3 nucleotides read TGTGCCAGTAGCGTAGCGGGAGGACCCTACGAGCAGTACTTC.

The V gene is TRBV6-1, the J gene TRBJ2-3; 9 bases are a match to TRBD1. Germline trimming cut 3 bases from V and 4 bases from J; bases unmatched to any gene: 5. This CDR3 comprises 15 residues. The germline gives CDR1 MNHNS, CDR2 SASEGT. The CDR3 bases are TGTGCCAGCAGTGAGAAGACAGGGGGGTCAGATACGCAGTATTTT. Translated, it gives CASSEKTGGSDTQYF.

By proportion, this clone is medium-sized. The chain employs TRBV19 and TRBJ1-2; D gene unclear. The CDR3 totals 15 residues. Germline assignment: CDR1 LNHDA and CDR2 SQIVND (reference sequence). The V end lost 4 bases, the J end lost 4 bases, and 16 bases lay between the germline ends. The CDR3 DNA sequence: TGTGCCAGTAGTACCCGGCAGGCCATGAGCTATGGCTACACCTTC. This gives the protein CASSTRQAMSYGYTF. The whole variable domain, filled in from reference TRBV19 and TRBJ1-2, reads DGGITQSPKYLFRKEGQNVTLSCEQNLNHDAMYWYRQDPGQGLRLIYYSQIVNDFQKGDIAEGYSVSREKKESFPLTVTSAQKNPTAFYLCASSTRQAMSYGYTFGSGTRLTVV.

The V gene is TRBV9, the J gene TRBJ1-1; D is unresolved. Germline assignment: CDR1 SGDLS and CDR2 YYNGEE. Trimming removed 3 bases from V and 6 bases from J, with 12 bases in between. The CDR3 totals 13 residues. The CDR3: CASSGTGEAEAFF. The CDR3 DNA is TGTGCCAGCAGCGGAACTGGAGAAGCTGAAGCTTTCTTT.

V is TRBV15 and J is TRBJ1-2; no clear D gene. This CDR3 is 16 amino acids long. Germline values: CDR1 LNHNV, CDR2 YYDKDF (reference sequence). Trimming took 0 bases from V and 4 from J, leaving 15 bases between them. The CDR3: CATSRDIGQTSYGYTF. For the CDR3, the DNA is TGTGCCACCAGCAGAGATATCGGGCAGACTAGCTATGGCTACACCTTC.

CDR3 in DNA: TGTGCCAGCAGGTCGACAGGGGGCAGCTCCTACGAGCAGTACTTC. Its protein product is CASRSTGGSSYEQYF. The chain joins TRBV25-1 to TRBJ2-7; 10 bases are shared with TRBD1. Germline V gene sequence: CDR1 MGHDK, CDR2 SYGVNS. V dropped 6 bases and J dropped 0; count of bases not matched to a gene: 5. The CDR3 consists of 15 residues.

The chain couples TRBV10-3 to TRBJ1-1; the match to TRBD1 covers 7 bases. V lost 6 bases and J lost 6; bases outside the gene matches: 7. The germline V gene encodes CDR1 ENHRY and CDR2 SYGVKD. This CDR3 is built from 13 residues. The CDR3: CAISRDRSAEAFF. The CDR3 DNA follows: TGTGCCATCAGCCGGGACAGATCCGCTGAAGCTTTCTTT.

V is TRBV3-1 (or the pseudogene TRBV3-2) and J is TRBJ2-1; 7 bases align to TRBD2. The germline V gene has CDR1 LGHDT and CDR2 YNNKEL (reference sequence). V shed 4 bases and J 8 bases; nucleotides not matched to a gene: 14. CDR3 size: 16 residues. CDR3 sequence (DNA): TGTGCCAGCAGCCCCCTACTTGCGGGAGTGGGGGATGAGCAGTTCTTC. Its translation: CASSPLLAGVGDEQFF.

CDR3: CASSFLSIGGHEQFF. The CDR3 DNA reads as TGTGCCAGCAGTTTCCTCTCCATAGGGGGTCATGAGCAGTTCTTC. This rearrangement joins TRBV27 to TRBJ2-1, with D possibly matching TRBD1 (6 bases). CDR3 length: 15 residues. Germline V gene data show CDR1 as MNHEY and CDR2 as SMNVEV (reference sequence). Trimming cost V 3 bases and J 8 bases, with 17 bases left between them.